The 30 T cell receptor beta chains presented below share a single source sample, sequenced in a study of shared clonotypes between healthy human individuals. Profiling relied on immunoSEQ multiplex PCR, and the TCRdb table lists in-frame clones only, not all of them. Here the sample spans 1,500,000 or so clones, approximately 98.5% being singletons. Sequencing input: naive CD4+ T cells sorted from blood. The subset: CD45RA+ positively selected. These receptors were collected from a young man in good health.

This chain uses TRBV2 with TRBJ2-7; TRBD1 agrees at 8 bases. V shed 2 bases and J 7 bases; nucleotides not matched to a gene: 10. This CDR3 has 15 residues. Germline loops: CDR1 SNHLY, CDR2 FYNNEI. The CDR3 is CASSERWQGAREQYF. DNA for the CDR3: TGTGCCAGCAGTGAAAGGTGGCAGGGGGCGCGGGAGCAGTACTTC.

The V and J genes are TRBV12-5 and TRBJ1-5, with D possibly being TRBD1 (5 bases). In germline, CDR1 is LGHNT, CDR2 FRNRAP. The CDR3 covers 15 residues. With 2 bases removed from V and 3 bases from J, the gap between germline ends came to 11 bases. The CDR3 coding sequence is TGTGCTAGTGGTTTGTCAGGGCCCTACAATCAGCCCCAGCATTTT. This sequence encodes CASGLSGPYNQPQHF.

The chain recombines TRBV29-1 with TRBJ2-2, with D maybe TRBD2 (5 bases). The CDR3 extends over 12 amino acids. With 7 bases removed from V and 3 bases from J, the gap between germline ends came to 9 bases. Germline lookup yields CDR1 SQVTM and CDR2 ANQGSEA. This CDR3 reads CSAYGDTGELFF. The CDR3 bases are TGCAGCGCCTACGGGGACACCGGGGAGCTGTTTTTT.

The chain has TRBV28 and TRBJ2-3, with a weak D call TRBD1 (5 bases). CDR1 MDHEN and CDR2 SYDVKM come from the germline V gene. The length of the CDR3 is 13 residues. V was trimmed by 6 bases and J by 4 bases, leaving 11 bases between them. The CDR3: CASRAGWADTQYF. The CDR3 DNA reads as TGTGCCAGCAGGGCAGGGTGGGCAGATACGCAGTATTTT.

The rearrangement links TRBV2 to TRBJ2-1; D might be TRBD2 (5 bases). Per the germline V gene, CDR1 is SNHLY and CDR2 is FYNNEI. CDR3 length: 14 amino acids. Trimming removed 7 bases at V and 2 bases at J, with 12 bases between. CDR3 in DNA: TGTGCCAGCATCCGGACTCATGCCTACAATGAGCAGTTCTTC. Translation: CASIRTHAYNEQFF.

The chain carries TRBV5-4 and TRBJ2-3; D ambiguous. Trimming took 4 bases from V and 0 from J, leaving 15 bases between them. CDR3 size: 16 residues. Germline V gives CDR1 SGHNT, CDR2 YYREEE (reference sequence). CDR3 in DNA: TGTGCCAGCAGCCTCGATCTGAGCCTTAGCACAGATACGCAGTATTTT. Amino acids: CASSLDLSLSTDTQYF. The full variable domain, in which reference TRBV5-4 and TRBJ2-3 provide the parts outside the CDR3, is ETGVTQSPTHLIKTRGQQVTLRCSSQSGHNTVSWYQQALGQGPQFIFQYYREEENGRGNFPPRFSGLQFPNYSSELNVNALELDDSALYLCASSLDLSLSTDTQYFGPGTRLTVL.

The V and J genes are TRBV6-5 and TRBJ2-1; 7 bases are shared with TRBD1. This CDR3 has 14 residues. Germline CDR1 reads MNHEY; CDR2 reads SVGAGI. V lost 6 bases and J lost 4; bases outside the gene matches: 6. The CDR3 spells CASRMSGGYNEQFF. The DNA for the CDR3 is TGTGCCAGCAGGATGTCAGGGGGTTACAATGAGCAGTTCTTC.

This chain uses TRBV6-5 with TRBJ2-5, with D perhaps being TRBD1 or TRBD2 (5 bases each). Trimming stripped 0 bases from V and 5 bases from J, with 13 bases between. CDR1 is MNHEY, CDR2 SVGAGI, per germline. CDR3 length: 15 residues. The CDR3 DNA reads TGTGCCAGCAGTTACTCCCGTCAGGGCGGGGAGACCCAGTACTTC. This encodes CASSYSRQGGETQYF.

Written as DNA, the CDR3 is TGCGCCAGCGGAGCTACAGATACGCAGTATTTT. Translation gives CASGATDTQYF. The V call is TRBV5-1, the J call TRBJ2-3; D is unresolved. Germline lookup yields CDR1 SGHRS and CDR2 YFSETQ. Between the trimmed V and J ends, which lost 7 bases and 3 bases, there was a span of 6 bases. The CDR3 loop spans 11 amino acids.

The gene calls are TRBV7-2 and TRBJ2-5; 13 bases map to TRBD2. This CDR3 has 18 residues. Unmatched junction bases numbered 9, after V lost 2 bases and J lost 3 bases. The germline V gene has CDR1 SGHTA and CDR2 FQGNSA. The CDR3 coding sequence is TGTGCCAGCAGCTTATTCCTACAACTAGCGGGAGGGAAAGAGACCCAGTACTTC. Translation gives CASSLFLQLAGGKETQYF.

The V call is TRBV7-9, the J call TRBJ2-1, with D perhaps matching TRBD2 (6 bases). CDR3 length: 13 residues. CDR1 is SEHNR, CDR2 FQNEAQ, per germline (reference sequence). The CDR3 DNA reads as TGTGCGTTGCTAGCGATCTCCTACAATGAGCAGTTCTTC. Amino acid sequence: CALLAISYNEQFF.

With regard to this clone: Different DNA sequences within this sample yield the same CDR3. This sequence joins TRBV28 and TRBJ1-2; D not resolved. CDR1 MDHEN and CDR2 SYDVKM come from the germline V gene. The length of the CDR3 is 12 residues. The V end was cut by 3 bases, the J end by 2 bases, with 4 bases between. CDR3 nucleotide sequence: TGTGCCAGCAGTTTGCCCAACTATGGCTACACCTTC. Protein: CASSLPNYGYTF.

The CDR3 DNA reads as TGTGCCACCGGGGGAGCGGGAGGGAGGAACACCGGGGAGCTGTTTTTT. Its translation is CATGGAGGRNTGELFF. The chain recombines TRBV5-4 with TRBJ2-2, with TRBD2 matching 10 bases. This CDR3 has 16 residues. CDR1 SGHNT and CDR2 YYREEE come from the germline V gene (reference sequence). J gave up 1 base and V 9 bases, and 9 bases lay outside the gene matches.

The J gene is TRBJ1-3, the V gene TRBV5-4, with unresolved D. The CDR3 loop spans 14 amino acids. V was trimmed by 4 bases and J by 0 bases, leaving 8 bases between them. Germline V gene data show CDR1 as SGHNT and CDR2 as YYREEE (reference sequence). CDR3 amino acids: CASSPTNSGNTIYF. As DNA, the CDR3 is TGTGCCAGCAGCCCTACAAACTCTGGAAACACCATATATTTT.

The CDR3 loop is CASSYSSGGANEKLFF. The CDR3 region has the DNA TGTGCCAGCAGTTACTCCTCTGGGGGGGCTAATGAAAAACTGTTTTTT. The chain employs TRBV6-5 and TRBJ1-4; a weak D match, TRBD1 (5 bases). The CDR3 is 16 residues long. Germline V lookup: CDR1 MNHEY, CDR2 SVGAGI. Trimming removed 0 bases at V and 3 bases at J, with 11 bases between.

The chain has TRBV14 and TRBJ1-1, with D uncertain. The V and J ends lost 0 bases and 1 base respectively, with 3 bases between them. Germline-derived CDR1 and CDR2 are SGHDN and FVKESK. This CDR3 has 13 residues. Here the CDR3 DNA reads TGTGCCAGCAGCCAAGAGACGAACACTGAAGCTTTCTTT. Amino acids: CASSQETNTEAFF.

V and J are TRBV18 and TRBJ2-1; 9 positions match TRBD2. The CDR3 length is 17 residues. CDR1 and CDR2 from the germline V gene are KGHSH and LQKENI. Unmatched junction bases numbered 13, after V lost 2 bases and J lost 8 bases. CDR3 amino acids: CASSPAGGVLLSDEQFF. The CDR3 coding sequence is TGTGCCAGCTCACCAGCGGGAGGGGTACTCCTCTCCGATGAGCAGTTCTTC. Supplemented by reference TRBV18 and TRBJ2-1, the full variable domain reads NAGVMQNPRHLVRRRGQEARLRCSPMKGHSHVYWYRQLPEEGLKFMVYLQKENIIDESGMPKERFSAEFPKEGPSILRIQQVVRGDSAAYFCASSPAGGVLLSDEQFFGPGTRLTVL.

CDR3 DNA: TGTGCCACCAGCAGAGATCACCCAGGGATCTATGGCTACACCTTC. It codes for CATSRDHPGIYGYTF. V and J are TRBV15 and TRBJ1-2; possible D gene TRBD1, 5 bases. Germline CDR1 and CDR2: LNHNV and YYDKDF (reference sequence). This CDR3 contains 15 residues. V lost 0 bases, J lost 4 bases, and 12 bases lay in between.

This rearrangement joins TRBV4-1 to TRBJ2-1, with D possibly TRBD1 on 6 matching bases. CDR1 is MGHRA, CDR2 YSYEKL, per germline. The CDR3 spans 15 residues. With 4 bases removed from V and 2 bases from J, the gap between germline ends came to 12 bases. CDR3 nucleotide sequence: TGCGCCAGCAGCCTCCAGGGGTACACCTACAATGAGCAGTTCTTC. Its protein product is CASSLQGYTYNEQFF.

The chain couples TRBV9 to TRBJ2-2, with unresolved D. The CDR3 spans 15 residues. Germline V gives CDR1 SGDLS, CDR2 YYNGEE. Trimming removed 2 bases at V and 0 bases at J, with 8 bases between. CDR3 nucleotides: TGTGCCAGCAGCGTTGTACAAACGAACACCGGGGAGCTGTTTTTT. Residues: CASSVVQTNTGELFF.

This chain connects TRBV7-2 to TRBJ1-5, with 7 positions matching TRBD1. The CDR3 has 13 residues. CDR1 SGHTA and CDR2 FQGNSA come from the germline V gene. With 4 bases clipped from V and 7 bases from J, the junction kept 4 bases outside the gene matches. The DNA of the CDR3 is TGTGCCAGCAGCTCAAAGACAGGGCAGCCCCAGCATTTT. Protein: CASSSKTGQPQHF.

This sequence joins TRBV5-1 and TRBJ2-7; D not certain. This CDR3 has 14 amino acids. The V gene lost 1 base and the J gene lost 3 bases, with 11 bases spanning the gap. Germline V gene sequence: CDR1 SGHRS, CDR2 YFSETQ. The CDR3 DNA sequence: TGCGCCAGCAGCTTGAATCAGCGTAGCTACGAGCAGTACTTC. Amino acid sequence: CASSLNQRSYEQYF.

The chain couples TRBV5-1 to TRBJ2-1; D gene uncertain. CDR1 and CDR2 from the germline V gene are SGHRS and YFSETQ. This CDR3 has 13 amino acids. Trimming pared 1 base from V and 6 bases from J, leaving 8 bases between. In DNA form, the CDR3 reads TGCGCCAGCAGCTTGAACAGTCCCAATGAGCAGTTCTTC. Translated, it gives CASSLNSPNEQFF.

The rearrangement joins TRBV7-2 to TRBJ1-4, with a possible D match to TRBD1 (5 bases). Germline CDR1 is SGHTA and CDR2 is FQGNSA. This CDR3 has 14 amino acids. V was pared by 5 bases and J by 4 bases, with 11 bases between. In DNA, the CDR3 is TGTGCCAGCAGCCTGGGACCGAGTAATGAAAAACTGTTTTTT. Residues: CASSLGPSNEKLFF. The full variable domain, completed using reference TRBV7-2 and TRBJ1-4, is GAGVSQSPSNKVTEKGKDVELRCDPISGHTALYWYRQSLGQGLEFLIYFQGNSAPDKSGLPSDRFSAERTGGSVSTLTIQRTQQEDSAVYLCASSLGPSNEKLFFGSGTQLSVL.

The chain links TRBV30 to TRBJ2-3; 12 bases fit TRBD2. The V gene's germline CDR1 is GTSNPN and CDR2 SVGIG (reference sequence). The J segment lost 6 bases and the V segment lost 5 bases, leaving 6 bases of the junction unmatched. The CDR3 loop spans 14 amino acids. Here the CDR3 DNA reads TGTGCCTGGGGGCCCGGGACTAGCGGGGATACGCAGTATTTT. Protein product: CAWGPGTSGDTQYF.

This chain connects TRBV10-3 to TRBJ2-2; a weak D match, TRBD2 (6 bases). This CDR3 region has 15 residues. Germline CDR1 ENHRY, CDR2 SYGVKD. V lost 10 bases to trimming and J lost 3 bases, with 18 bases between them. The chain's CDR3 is CATLRGRSYTGELFF. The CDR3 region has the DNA TGTGCCACCCTTCGAGGGAGGTCCTACACCGGGGAGCTGTTTTTT.

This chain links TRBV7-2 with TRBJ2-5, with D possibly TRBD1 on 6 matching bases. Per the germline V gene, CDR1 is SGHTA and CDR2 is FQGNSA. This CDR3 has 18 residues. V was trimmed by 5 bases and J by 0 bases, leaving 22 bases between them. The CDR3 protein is CASSPYRGHLVYQETQYF. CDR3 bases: TGTGCCAGCAGCCCATACCGGGGACACCTAGTGTACCAAGAGACCCAGTACTTC.

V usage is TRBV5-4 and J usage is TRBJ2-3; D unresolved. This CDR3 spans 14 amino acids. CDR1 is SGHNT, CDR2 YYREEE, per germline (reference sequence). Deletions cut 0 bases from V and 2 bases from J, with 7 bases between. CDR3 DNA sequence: TGTGCCAGCAGCTTGGGCGGTGCCACAGATACGCAGTATTTT. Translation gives CASSLGGATDTQYF.

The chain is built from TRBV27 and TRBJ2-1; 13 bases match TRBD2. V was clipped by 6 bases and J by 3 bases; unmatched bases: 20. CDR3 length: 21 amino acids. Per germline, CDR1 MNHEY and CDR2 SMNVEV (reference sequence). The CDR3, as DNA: TGTGCCAGCAGCATCTCCCCCCCACTAGCGGGAGGGATTCGAGTCTACAATGAGCAGTTCTTC. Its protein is CASSISPPLAGGIRVYNEQFF.

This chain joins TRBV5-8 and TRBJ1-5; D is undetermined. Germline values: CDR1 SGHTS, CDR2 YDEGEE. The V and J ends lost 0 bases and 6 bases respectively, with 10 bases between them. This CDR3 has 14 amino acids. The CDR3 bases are TGTGCCAGCAGCTTGGCGGGCCGGGGTCAGCCCCAGCATTTT. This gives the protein CASSLAGRGQPQHF. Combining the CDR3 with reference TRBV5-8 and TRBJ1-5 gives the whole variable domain EAGVTQSPTHLIKTRGQQATLRCSPISGHTSVYWYQQALGLGLQFLLWYDEGEERNRGNFPPRFSGRQFPNYSSELNVNALELEDSALYLCASSLAGRGQPQHFGDGTRLSIL.